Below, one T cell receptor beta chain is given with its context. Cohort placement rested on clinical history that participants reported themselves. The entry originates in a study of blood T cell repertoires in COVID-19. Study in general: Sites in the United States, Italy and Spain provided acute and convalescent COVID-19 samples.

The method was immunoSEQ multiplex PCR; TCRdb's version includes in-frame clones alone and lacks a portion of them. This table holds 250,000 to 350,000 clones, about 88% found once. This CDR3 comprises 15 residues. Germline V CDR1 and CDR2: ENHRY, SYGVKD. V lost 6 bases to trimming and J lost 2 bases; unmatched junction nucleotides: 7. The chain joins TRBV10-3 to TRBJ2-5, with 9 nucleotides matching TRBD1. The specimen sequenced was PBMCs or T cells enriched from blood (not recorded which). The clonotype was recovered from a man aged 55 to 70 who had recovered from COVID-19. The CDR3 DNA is TGTGCCATCAGGGGGGACAGGGAAAATCAAGAGACCCAGTACTTC. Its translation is CAIRGDRENQETQYF.